This record looks at one TCR beta chain sequence and its context. Its target is not known. This specimen belongs to a study of post-analysis software for immune sequencing data. The wider study: The disease courses covered relapsing-remitting, secondary progressive and progressive-relapsing multiple sclerosis.

Overall study findings and caveats: The normalized Chao1 diversity of multiple sclerosis patients was significantly lower than that of controls. Controls showed lower frequencies than patients for a handful of TRBV segments, and TRBV5-6, TRBV5-1 and TRBV20-1 were among these.

Libraries were made from TCR beta cDNA, and they carried unique molecular identifiers. It was from roughly 0.93 to 9.6 million T cells that about 500,000 cDNA molecules came. TCRdb independently ran MiXCR on the PCR reads; one entry per CDR3 protein. This sample has a few hundred thousand distinct CDR3 sequences; 36% occur once, and the top ten carry 4.5% to 5.5%. The J segment lost 0 bases and the V segment lost 8 bases, leaving 3 bases of the junction unmatched. The CDR3 runs to 12 residues. In germline, CDR1 is SQVTM, CDR2 ANQGSEA. The sample was blood. This sequence originates from a girl aged 10-17 years with multiple sclerosis. This chain connects TRBV29-1 to TRBJ2-5; 7 bases match TRBD2. The CDR3 here is CSWGGDQETQYF. CDR3 sequence (DNA): TGCAGCTGGGGGGGGGACCAAGAGACCCAGTACTTC.